This T cell receptor (beta chain) was recorded in a study of blood T cell repertoires in COVID-19. For the study at large: Specimens from acute and convalescent COVID-19 originated in the United States, Italy and Spain.

Per germline, CDR1 SNHLY and CDR2 FYNNEI. This CDR3 contains 17 residues. Trimming pared 8 bases from V and 3 bases from J, leaving 25 bases between. In the source study's methods: Quantification of nucleated cells was approximated via reference gene primer amplification. Sequenced by immunoSEQ multiplex PCR; TCRdb stores in-frame clones only, minus some. That table supplies the V and J calls and clone size; D and trimming were determined from the DNA. This table has some 340,000 clones, roughly 85% appearing once. The sequenced sample consisted of peripheral blood. This chain joins TRBV2 and TRBJ1-2; the D gene is possibly TRBD1 (5 bases). The sequence was obtained from a woman under 30 with acute or convalescent COVID-19. The CDR3 DNA follows: TGTGCCAGCTGGGTCGGGTGGAGTGGGGGGTTTTACTATGGCTACACCTTC. Amino acid sequence: CASWVGWSGGFYYGYTF.